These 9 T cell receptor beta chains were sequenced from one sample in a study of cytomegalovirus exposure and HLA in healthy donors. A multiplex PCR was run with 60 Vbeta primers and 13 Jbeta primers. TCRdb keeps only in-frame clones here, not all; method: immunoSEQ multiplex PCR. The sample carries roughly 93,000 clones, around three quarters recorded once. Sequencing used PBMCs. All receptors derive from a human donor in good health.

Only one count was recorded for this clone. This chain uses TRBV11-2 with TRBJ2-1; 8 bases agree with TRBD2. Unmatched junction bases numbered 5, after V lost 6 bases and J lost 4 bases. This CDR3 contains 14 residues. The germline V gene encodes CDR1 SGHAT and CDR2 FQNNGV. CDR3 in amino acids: CASRPAGEYNEQFF. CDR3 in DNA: TGTGCCAGCAGGCCAGCGGGGGAGTACAATGAGCAGTTCTTC. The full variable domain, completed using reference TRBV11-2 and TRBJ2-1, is EAGVAQSPRYKIIEKRQSVAFWCNPISGHATLYWYQQILGQGPKLLIQFQNNGVVDDSQLPKDRFSAERLKGVDSTLKIQPAKLEDSAVYLCASRPAGEYNEQFFGPGTRLTVL.

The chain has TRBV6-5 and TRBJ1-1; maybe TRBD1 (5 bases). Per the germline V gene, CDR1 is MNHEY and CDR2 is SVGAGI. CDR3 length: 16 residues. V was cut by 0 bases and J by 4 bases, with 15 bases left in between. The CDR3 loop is CASSYSNPSGGTEAFF. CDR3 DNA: TGTGCCAGCAGTTACTCGAACCCATCGGGGGGCACTGAAGCTTTCTTT.

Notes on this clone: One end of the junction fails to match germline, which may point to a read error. CDR3 sequence: CSSSLVGGLAIDEQFF. The CDR3 DNA sequence: TGTTCCAGCAGCTTAGTGGGGGGACTAGCGATTGATGAGCAGTTCTTC. The chain combines TRBV7-9 with TRBJ2-1; TRBD2 matches 10 bases. This CDR3 region has 16 residues. In germline, CDR1 is SEHNR, CDR2 FQNEAQ (reference sequence).

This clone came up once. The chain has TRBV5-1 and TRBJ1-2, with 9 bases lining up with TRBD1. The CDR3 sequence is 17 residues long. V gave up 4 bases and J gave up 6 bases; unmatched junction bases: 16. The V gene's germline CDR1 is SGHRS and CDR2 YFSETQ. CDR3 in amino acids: CASSRTETGGASNGYTF. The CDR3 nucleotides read TGCGCCAGCAGCCGGACAGAAACAGGGGGCGCATCTAATGGCTACACCTTC.

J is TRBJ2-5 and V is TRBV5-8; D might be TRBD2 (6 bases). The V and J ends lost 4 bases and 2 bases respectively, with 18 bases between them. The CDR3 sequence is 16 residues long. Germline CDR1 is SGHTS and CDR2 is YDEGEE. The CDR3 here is CASSIGLGLYQETQYF. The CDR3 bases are TGTGCCAGCAGCATAGGCCTCGGACTATATCAAGAGACCCAGTACTTC.

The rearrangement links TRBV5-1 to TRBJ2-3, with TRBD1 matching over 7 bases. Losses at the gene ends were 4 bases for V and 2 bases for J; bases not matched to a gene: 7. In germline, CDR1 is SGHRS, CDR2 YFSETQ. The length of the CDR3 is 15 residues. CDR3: CASSGGTANTDTQYF. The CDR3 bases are TGCGCCAGCAGCGGTGGGACAGCGAACACAGATACGCAGTATTTT.

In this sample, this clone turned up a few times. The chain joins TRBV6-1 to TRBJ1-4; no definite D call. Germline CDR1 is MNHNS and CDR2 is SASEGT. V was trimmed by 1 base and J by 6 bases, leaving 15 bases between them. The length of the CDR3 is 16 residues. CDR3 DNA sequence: TGTGCCAGCAGTGAAGGGGTGGGCTGGCTGGATGAAAAACTGTTTTTT. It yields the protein CASSEGVGWLDEKLFF.

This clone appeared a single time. CDR3 region: CASSYSRTENTEAFF. The DNA of the CDR3 is TGTGCCAGCAGTTACTCGAGGACAGAGAACACTGAAGCTTTCTTT. The V call is TRBV6-5, the J call TRBJ1-1, with D perhaps TRBD1 (6 bases). Trimming cost V 0 bases and J 1 base, with 9 bases left between them. Germline V gene lookup returns CDR1 MNHEY and CDR2 SVGAGI. This CDR3 spans 15 amino acids.

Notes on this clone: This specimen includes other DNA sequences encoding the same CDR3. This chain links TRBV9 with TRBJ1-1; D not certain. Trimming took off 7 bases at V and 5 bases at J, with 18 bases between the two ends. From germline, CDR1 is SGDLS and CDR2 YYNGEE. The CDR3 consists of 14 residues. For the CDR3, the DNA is TGTGCCAGCCTAAGAGGGCCGGGAAAAACTGAAGCTTTCTTT. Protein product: CASLRGPGKTEAFF. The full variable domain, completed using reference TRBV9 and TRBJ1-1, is DSGVTQTPKHLITATGQRVTLRCSPRSGDLSVYWYQQSLDQGLQFLIQYYNGEERAKGNILERFSAQQFPDLHSELNLSSLELGDSALYFCASLRGPGKTEAFFGQGTRLTVV.